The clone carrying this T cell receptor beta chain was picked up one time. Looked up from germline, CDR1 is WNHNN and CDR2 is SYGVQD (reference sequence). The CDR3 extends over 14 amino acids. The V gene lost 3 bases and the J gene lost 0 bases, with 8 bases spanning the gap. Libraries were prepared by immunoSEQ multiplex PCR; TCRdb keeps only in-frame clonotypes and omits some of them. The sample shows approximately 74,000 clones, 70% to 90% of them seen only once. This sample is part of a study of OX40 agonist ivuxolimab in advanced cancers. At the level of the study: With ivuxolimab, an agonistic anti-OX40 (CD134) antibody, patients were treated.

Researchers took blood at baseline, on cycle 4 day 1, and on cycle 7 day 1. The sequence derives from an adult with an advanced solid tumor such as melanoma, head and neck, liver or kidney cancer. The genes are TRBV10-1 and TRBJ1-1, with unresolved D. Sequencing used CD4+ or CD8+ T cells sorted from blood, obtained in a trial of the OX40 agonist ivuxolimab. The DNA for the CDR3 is TGCGCCAGCAGTGAAACAGCCATGAACACTGAAGCTTTCTTT. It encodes CASSETAMNTEAFF.